The 10 T cell receptor beta chains listed next were all sequenced from one sample in a study of blood T cell repertoires in COVID-19. Using immunoSEQ multiplex PCR, the repertoire was profiled, and TCRdb retains in-frame clones only, with some absent. The table includes around 70,000 clones, about nine tenths detected once. Sequencing was done on a sample of peripheral blood. The origin of the receptors is an elderly woman with active or convalescent COVID-19.

The chain joins TRBV28 to TRBJ1-4; 7 bases are shared with TRBD1. CDR3 size: 13 residues. CDR1 and CDR2 from the germline V gene are MDHEN and SYDVKM. Trimming removed 7 bases from V and 16 bases from J; junction bases left unmatched: 15. The CDR3 nucleotides are TGTGCCAGCAAGCTACAGGGGTTTCCAAGGGCGTTTTTT. This translates into CASKLQGFPRAFF.

V gene TRBV6-5 combines with J gene TRBJ1-2, with 9 bases identical to TRBD1. CDR3 size: 15 residues. V gave up 5 bases and J gave up 4 bases; unmatched junction bases: 8. CDR1 and CDR2 (germline): MNHEY, SVGAGI. CDR3 amino acids: CASSTGTGIIYGYTF. Here the CDR3 DNA reads TGTGCCAGCAGTACCGGGACAGGGATCATCTATGGCTACACCTTC.

The chain combines TRBV7-9 with TRBJ1-4; 7 bases line up with TRBD1. Germline V CDR1 and CDR2: SEHNR, FQNEAQ (reference sequence). V lost 1 base to trimming and J lost 6 bases; unmatched junction nucleotides: 5. The CDR3 contains 15 residues. The CDR3 loop reads CASSLEQGIYEKLFF. CDR3 in DNA: TGTGCCAGCAGCTTAGAACAGGGGATTTATGAAAAACTGTTTTTT.

V usage is TRBV28 and J usage is TRBJ1-2; 10 bases are shared with TRBD1. The CDR3 is 15 residues long. V trimming: 2 bases; J trimming: 5 bases; junction bases outside the gene matches: 5. CDR1 and CDR2 (germline): MDHEN, SYDVKM. As DNA, the CDR3 is TGTGCCAGCAGTTTAGGGGGGGACAGGGGATATGGCTACACCTTC. Protein product: CASSLGGDRGYGYTF.

This rearrangement joins TRBV6-6 to TRBJ2-3, with TRBD2 matching over 7 bases. CDR3 length equals 15 residues. The J segment lost 2 bases and the V segment lost 5 bases, leaving 7 bases of the junction unmatched. Per the germline V gene, CDR1 is MNHNY and CDR2 is SVGAGI (reference sequence). This CDR3 reads CASSRLAGVTDTQYF. The CDR3 bases are TGTGCCAGCAGTCGCCTTGCGGGGGTCACAGATACGCAGTATTTT.

This chain uses TRBV5-4 with TRBJ1-2; D might be TRBD1 (6 bases). The V end was cut by 4 bases, the J end by 4 bases, with 14 bases between. CDR1 SGHNT and CDR2 YYREEE come from the germline V gene (reference sequence). The CDR3 length is 14 residues. This CDR3 is CASSLTRGGYGYTF. The CDR3 bases are TGTGCCAGCAGCCTGACGAGGGGGGGCTATGGCTACACCTTC.

The V call is TRBV19, the J call TRBJ1-2; 7 positions match TRBD1. The CDR3 runs to 15 residues. Germline V gene lookup returns CDR1 LNHDA and CDR2 SQIVND (reference sequence). The trim removed 8 bases at V and 2 bases at J, leaving 11 bases unmatched. The CDR3 bases are TGTGCCAGTGGATTACCGGGACAGAGAAACTATGGCTACACCTTC. Its translation: CASGLPGQRNYGYTF.

J is TRBJ1-2 and V is TRBV28, with 8 bases that match TRBD1. CDR1 and CDR2 (germline): MDHEN, SYDVKM. The ends lost 5 bases at V and 10 bases at J; junction bases unmatched: 12. The CDR3 runs 14 residues. CDR3 region: CASSQPGQGPFYTF. Here the CDR3 DNA reads TGTGCCAGCAGTCAACCAGGACAGGGACCATTCTACACCTTC.

The gene calls are TRBV5-8 and TRBJ2-7; no reliable D call. Looked up from germline, CDR1 is SGHTS and CDR2 is YDEGEE. Trimming took 6 bases from V and 4 from J, leaving 17 bases between them. The CDR3 is 14 amino acids. CDR3 region: CASIQWPGKYEQYF. CDR3 DNA: TGTGCCAGCATCCAATGGCCAGGAAAATACGAGCAGTACTTC. The whole variable domain, remainder taken from reference TRBV5-8 and TRBJ2-7, is EAGVTQSPTHLIKTRGQQATLRCSPISGHTSVYWYQQALGLGLQFLLWYDEGEERNRGNFPPRFSGRQFPNYSSELNVNALELEDSALYLCASIQWPGKYEQYFGPGTRLTVT.

V and J are TRBV12-3 or TRBV12-4 and TRBJ1-1, with D possibly being TRBD1 (5 bases). CDR3 length equals 12 residues. V was trimmed by 9 bases and J by 0 bases, leaving 8 bases between them. CDR3 coding DNA: TGTGCCAGTCGGGGGATGAACACTGAAGCTTTCTTT. Encoded protein: CASRGMNTEAFF.